The 14 T cell receptor beta chains presented below share a single source sample, sequenced in a study of CD8+ T cells in alopecia areata. Extracted RNA was reverse transcribed into cDNA, the sequencing template. Clones were sequenced by immunoSEQ multiplex PCR, and TCRdb holds only the in-frame ones, with some missing. The sample consists of 95,000 to 150,000 clones, approximately 57% of them appearing once. Treatment reported: oral pan-JAK inhibitor, 5-10 mg twice daily. Material: CD4+ T cells sorted from blood, obtained at week 4, from a patient treated with tofacitinib. Every receptor here comes from a human donor with alopecia areata.

As DNA, the CDR3 is TGCGCCAGCAGCTCGGGACAGGGGGTAGGCCTCCACTTT. The encoded protein is CASSSGQGVGLHF. V gene TRBV5-1 combines with J gene TRBJ1-6, with 11 bases identical to TRBD1. This CDR3 spans 13 amino acids. Germline CDR1 SGHRS, CDR2 YFSETQ. V gave up 3 bases and J gave up 15 bases; unmatched junction bases: 5.

A few counts support this clone. The chain couples TRBV4-2 to TRBJ2-1; 10 bases are shared with TRBD2. The CDR3 extends over 16 amino acids. Germline V gene lookup returns CDR1 LGHNA and CDR2 YNFKEQ. V lost 0 bases, J lost 9 bases, and 8 bases stayed unmatched. The CDR3 DNA reads TGTGCCAGCAGCCAAGAGACAGCGGGGGGGTTTGGTGAGCAGTTCTTC. Amino acids: CASSQETAGGFGEQFF.

The chain combines TRBV6-5 with TRBJ2-3; D is ambiguous. The germline V gene encodes CDR1 MNHEY and CDR2 SVGAGI. With 0 bases removed from V and 2 bases from J, the gap between germline ends came to 3 bases. CDR3 length: 13 residues. CDR3 residues: CASSYSTTDTQYF. The DNA for the CDR3 is TGTGCCAGCAGTTACTCTACCACAGATACGCAGTATTTT.

This clone was recorded many times. The rearrangement joins TRBV29-1 to TRBJ2-1; 7 bases are shared with TRBD1. Germline V gene lookup returns CDR1 SQVTM and CDR2 ANQGSEA. The CDR3 has 14 amino acids. J gave up 4 bases and V 5 bases, and 8 bases lay outside the gene matches. CDR3 bases: TGCAGCGTTACCACCGGGACAGTTTACAATGAGCAGTTCTTC. Translating it yields CSVTTGTVYNEQFF.

The table lists this clone with a few counts. The CDR3 region has the DNA TGCGCCAGCAGCTTCCGACTAGCGGGAGTGGGCAATGAGCAGTTCTTC. Translating gives CASSFRLAGVGNEQFF. V gene TRBV4-3 combines with J gene TRBJ2-1, with 12 bases matching TRBD2. With V trimmed by 5 bases and J by 6 bases, 8 bases remained unmatched. CDR3 length: 16 residues. Germline-derived CDR1 and CDR2 are LGHNA and YSLEER.

The chain has TRBV7-3 and TRBJ2-2, with TRBD1 matching over 8 bases. Per germline, CDR1 SGHTA and CDR2 FQGTGA. This CDR3 region has 15 residues. The V gene end was trimmed by 5 bases and the J gene end by 1 base; junction bases not matched to a gene: 3. The CDR3, as DNA: TGTGCCAGCAGCCCCGGGACAGGGAACACCGGGGAGCTGTTTTTT. Its protein product is CASSPGTGNTGELFF.

The table lists this clone with a few counts. The rearrangement joins TRBV30 to TRBJ1-1; 10 bases agree with TRBD1. The CDR3 contains 15 residues. CDR1 is GTSNPN, CDR2 SVGIG, per germline (reference sequence). J gave up 2 bases and V 1 base, and 4 bases lay outside the gene matches. As DNA, the CDR3 is TGTGCCTGGAGTGGGGACAGGGGTCGAAACACTGAAGCTTTCTTT. Translation: CAWSGDRGRNTEAFF.

This clone was recorded a few times. This rearrangement joins TRBV19 to TRBJ1-1; D may be TRBD1 (6 bases). Trimming left V 10 bases short and J 0 bases short, with 18 bases between. There are 15 residues in the CDR3. Looked up from germline, CDR1 is LNHDA and CDR2 is SQIVND (reference sequence). Here the CDR3 reads CATSRRGAMNTEAFF. CDR3 nucleotide sequence: TGTGCCACATCGCGACGGGGGGCCATGAACACTGAAGCTTTCTTT.

This clone occurred a few times. The J gene is TRBJ1-4, the V gene TRBV5-1; TRBD1 agrees at 11 bases. The CDR3 runs to 14 residues. Germline-derived CDR1 and CDR2 are SGHRS and YFSETQ. Unmatched junction bases numbered 6, after V lost 4 bases and J lost 10 bases. The CDR3 here is CASSEDRGQGKLFF. The DNA for the CDR3 is TGCGCCAGCAGCGAGGACAGGGGGCAAGGAAAACTGTTTTTT.

As DNA, the CDR3 is TGTGCCAGCAGTATAGCGGGGGGCTACCAAGAGACCCAGTACTTC. Amino acid sequence: CASSIAGGYQETQYF. The chain uses TRBV6-6 and TRBJ2-5, with 10 bases that match TRBD2. With V trimmed by 5 bases and J by 0 bases, 3 bases remained unmatched. This CDR3 region has 15 residues. Germline loops: CDR1 MNHNY, CDR2 SVGAGI (reference sequence).

This clone was detected only a few times. The genes are TRBV30 and TRBJ2-1; 9 bases match TRBD1. CDR3 length equals 14 residues. J gave up 8 bases and V 0 bases, and 5 bases lay outside the gene matches. In germline, CDR1 is GTSNPN, CDR2 SVGIG (reference sequence). Here the CDR3 DNA reads TGTGCCTGGAGTGTAGGGACAGGGTCCTATGAGCAGTTCTTC. It specifies CAWSVGTGSYEQFF.

CDR3 in amino acids: CASSMVNRLTF. CDR3 DNA: TGTGCCAGTAGTATGGTAAACCGCCTGACTTTC. V usage is TRBV19 and J usage is TRBJ2-6; the D is unclear. The germline V and J ends were trimmed by 3 bases and 15 bases, with 9 bases remaining between them. The germline CDR1 and CDR2 sequences are LNHDA and SQIVND (reference sequence). This CDR3 has 11 residues.

The chain employs TRBV5-4 and TRBJ1-1; 9 bases map to TRBD1. The CDR3 is made up of 15 amino acids. Germline values: CDR1 SGHNT, CDR2 YYREEE (reference sequence). V shed 3 bases and J 4 bases; nucleotides not matched to a gene: 7. The CDR3 is CASSSPGQGGTEAFF. CDR3 sequence (DNA): TGTGCCAGCAGCTCCCCGGGACAGGGAGGCACTGAAGCTTTCTTT.

The chain's CDR3 is CASSGKTSGGPDTQYF. The CDR3 nucleotides read TGCGCCAGCAGCGGGAAAACTAGCGGAGGCCCAGATACGCAGTATTTT. This sequence joins TRBV4-3 and TRBJ2-3, with TRBD2 identical over 8 bases. Germline values: CDR1 LGHNA, CDR2 YSLEER. The CDR3 loop spans 16 amino acids. J was trimmed by 4 bases and V by 5 bases; bases with no gene match: 11.